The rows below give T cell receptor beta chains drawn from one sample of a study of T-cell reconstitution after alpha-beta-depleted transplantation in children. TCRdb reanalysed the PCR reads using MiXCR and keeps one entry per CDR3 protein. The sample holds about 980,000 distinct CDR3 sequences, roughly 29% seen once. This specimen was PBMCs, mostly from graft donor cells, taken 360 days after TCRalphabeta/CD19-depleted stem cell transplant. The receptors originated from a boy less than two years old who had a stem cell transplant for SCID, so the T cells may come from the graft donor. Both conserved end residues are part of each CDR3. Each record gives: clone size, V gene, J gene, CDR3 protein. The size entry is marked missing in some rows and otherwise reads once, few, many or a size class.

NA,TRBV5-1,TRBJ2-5,CASSLEGLAGGREETQYF
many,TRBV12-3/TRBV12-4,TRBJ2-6,CASSLAGANVLTF
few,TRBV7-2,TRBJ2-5,CASSLEHFSKETQYF
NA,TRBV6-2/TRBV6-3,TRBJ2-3,CASTEEPPGVFTDTQYF
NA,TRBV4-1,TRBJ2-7,CASSQEAQGTYEQYF
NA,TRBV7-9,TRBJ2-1,CASSLELMGGEQFF
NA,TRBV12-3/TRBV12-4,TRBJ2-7,CASSPETGDYEQYF
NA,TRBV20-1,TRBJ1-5,CIARDPTQGAYSAQHF
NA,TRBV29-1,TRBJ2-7,CSVVKDRVYEQYF
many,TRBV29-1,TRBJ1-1,CSVDSNTEAFF
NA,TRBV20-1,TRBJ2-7,CSALQGAGYEQYF
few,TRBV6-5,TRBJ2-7,CASSYSSGDIYYEQYF
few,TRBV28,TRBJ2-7,CASSRGTVSSYEQYF